The present entry profiles one T cell receptor beta chain with its context. Its antigen is currently unknown. The record originates from a study of cytomegalovirus exposure and HLA in healthy donors. Study-level information: One earlier analysis, a look at around 180 million T cells, found roughly 110 million unique TCR beta sequences. Study-level findings and limits: TCR beta chains numbering some 160 were designated cytomegalovirus-associated. Among immune exposure information, only CMV serostatus was available.

Germline CDR1 reads SGHAT; CDR2 reads FQNNGV. This CDR3 region has 14 residues. Trimming left V 3 bases short and J 10 bases short, with 13 bases between. PCR was performed using 60 Vbeta and 13 Jbeta primers. This table comes from immunoSEQ multiplex PCR, and its TCRdb copy is limited to in-frame clones, with some not included. In the table there are 140,000 or so clones, less than 85% of which are singletons. The chain links TRBV11-2 to TRBJ1-6; D remains ambiguous. Sequenced input: PBMCs. The receptor was isolated from a man in his forties in good health and CMV-seronegative. CDR3 sequence reads: CASSFPGLGSPLHF. The CDR3 bases are TGTGCCAGCAGCTTCCCTGGCCTTGGCTCACCCCTCCACTTT.